This entry describes one T cell receptor (beta chain). What it binds is not known. Compared with germline, one end of the junction differs, possibly owing to a read error. The sample comes from a study of tumor-infiltrating lymphocytes in primary liver carcinoma. Findings and caveats of the study: It was in tumors, not blood, that the top-250-clone fraction was significantly higher (p = 0.039).

Constant-region priming of approximately 500 ng total RNA yielded TCR beta cDNA. Libraries covering TCR beta were generated through three nested multiplex PCR rounds (using a slightly modified ARM-PCR). TCRdb processed the multiplex PCR reads anew with MiXCR; each CDR3 protein has one entry. Here the sample spans tens of thousands of distinct CDR3 sequences, less than 85% being singletons. DNA and RNA were both co-extracted from approximately 20-30 mg of bulk tissue that had not been sorted. The patients lived with chronic HBV infection and had not yet received any treatment. Without exception, tumor samples held over 80% viable tumor cells. This clonotype originated in a man aged 40-49 years with primary liver carcinoma and hepatitis B virus infection. The sample was liver tumor tissue from sampling region 5. The subset denotes: tumor region T5, tumor centre.

CDR3 DNA sequence: TGTGCCAGCAGCTTAGCGCTGAGCGGGAGCTCATACAATGAGCAGTTATTC. As protein: CASSLALSGSSYNEQLF. This rearrangement joins TRBV7-9 to TRBJ2-1, with TRBD2 matching 8 bases. The CDR3 consists of 17 residues. CDR1 SEHNR and CDR2 FQNEAQ come from the germline V gene (reference sequence).